Sequencing of this TCR beta chain was carried out in a study of blood T cell repertoires in COVID-19 (TCRdb year 2020). Background for the entire study: Collaborator samples came from the United States, Italy and Spain and covered acute and convalescent phases of COVID-19. The material from the prospective study consisted of cDNA or gDNA derived from T cells, B-cell-depleted T cells, or PBMCs. The dataset comprised deeply sampled blood TCRbeta repertoires from subjects exposed to, actively infected with, or recovered from COVID-19. The repertoires were made available in a free public database intended to serve as a resource for research on the immune response to SARS-CoV-2. Samples came from the ongoing ImmuneRACE study (first 160 participants) plus 1,254 subjects from 6 global collaborators. Sample metadata almost always included a de-identified subject ID, COVID-19 status, age in years and sex. HLA class I and class II types, where available, came from metadata supplied by the sample provider rather than from assay-based typing. Broader findings and caveats from the paper: Clinical and demographic metadata were provided uncurated, with the amount varying by source and participant.

TCRbeta CDR3 regions were amplified from genomic DNA using the immunoSEQ Assay, a bias-controlled multiplex PCR. As for how the authors treated the data: Nucleated cell counts per sample were estimated from amplification of reference gene primers within the assay. To quantify the absolute abundance of each unique TCRbeta CDR3 rearrangement, sequence reads were collapsed and filtered. For each sample, productive Simpson clonality was calculated as the square root of Simpson's diversity index over productive rearrangements. Sourced from immuneACCESS, this table was stored by TCRdb with only in-frame sequences that have V and J called. A share of the clones is absent; for the studies checked, an unresolved V gene accounts for under half, and the remainder has no known explanation. D and trimming come from the DNA, and the V and J calls and clone size come from that table. A total of around 60,000 clones appear in this sample, approximately 75% of them only once. The ten largest clones take up under 15% of the sample.

Trimming takes 4 bases off V and 2 bases off J; junction bases not matched to a gene: 10. The CDR1 and CDR2 encoded by the germline V gene (reference sequence) are LGHDT and YNNKEL. The CDR3 measures 17 amino acids from cysteine to phenylalanine. Kept here is only the CDR3 DNA, which spans 51 bases and is read in frame from base 1. The collaborating institutions used their own protocols to collect whole blood in K2EDTA tubes. For TCRbeta analysis, collaborators shipped samples as frozen whole blood, isolated PBMCs, or DNA extracted from either of those sample types. This clone was detected once. It has no known antigen specificity. Qualities for individual bases were not recorded, and no much larger clone is one base off.

The V gene is TRBV3-1 (or the pseudogene TRBV3-2) and the J gene is TRBJ2-5; TRBD2 aligns with 10 central bases. The sequenced material came from peripheral blood. This clonotype was sampled from an elderly man with acute or convalescent COVID-19. This receptor has the CDR3 CASSPQGLAGGQETQYF. The DNA sequence is TGTGCCAGCAGCCCCCAAGGATTAGCGGGGGGACAAGAGACCCAGTACTTC.